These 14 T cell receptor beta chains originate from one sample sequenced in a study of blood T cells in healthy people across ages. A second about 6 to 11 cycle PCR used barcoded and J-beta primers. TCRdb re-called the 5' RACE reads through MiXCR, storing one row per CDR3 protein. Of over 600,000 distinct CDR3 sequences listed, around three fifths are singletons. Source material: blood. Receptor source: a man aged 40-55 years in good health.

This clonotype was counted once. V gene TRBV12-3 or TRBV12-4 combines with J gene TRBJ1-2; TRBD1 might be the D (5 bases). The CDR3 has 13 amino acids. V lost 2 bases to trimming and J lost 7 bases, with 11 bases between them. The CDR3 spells CASSLTYRSGYTF. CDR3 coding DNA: TGTGCCAGCAGTTTAACATACAGGAGTGGCTACACCTTC.

CDR3 residues: CASSTSAGELFF. The DNA of the CDR3 is TGCGCCAGCAGCACCAGTGCCGGGGAGCTGTTTTTT. The chain has TRBV5-1 and TRBJ2-2, with unresolved D. The germline CDR1 and CDR2 sequences are SGHRS and YFSETQ. Trimming took 4 bases from V and 6 from J, leaving 7 bases between them. The CDR3 is 12 amino acids.

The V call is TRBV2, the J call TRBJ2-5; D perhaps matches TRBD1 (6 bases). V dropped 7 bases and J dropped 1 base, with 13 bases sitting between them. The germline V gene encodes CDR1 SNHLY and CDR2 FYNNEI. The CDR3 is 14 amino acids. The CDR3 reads CASNAKDSQETQYF. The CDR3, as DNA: TGTGCCAGCAATGCCAAGGACAGCCAAGAGACCCAGTACTTC.

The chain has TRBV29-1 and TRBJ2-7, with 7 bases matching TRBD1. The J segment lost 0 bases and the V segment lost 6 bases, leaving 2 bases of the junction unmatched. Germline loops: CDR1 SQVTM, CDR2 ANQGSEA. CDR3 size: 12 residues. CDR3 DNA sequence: TGCAGCGTAGGACAGGTCTCCTACGAGCAGTACTTC. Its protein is CSVGQVSYEQYF.

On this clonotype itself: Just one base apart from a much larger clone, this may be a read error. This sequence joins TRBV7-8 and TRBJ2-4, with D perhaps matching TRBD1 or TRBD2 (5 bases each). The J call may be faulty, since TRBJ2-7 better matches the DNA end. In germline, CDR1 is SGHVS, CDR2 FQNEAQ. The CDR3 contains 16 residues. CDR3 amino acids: CASSLRGSGRNYEQYF. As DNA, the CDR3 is TGTGCCAGCAGCCTGAGGGGCAGCGGTAGGAACTACGAGCAGTACTTC.

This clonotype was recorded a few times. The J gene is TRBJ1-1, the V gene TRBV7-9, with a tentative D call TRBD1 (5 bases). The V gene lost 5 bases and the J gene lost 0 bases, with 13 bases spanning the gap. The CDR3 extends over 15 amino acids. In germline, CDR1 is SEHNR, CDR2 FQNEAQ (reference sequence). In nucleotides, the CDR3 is TGTGCCAGCAGCACCACGTCGACAGTGAACACTGAAGCTTTCTTT. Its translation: CASSTTSTVNTEAFF.

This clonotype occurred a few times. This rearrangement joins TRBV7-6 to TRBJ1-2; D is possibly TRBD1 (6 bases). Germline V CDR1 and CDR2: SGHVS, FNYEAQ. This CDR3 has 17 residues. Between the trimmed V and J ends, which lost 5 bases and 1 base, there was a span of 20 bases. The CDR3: CASSPTPGRGGNYGYTF. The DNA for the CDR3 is TGTGCCAGCAGCCCCACCCCGGGCAGGGGCGGTAACTATGGCTACACCTTC. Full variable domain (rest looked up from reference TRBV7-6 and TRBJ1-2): GAGVSQSPRYKVTKRGQDVALRCDPISGHVSLYWYRQALGQGPEFLTYFNYEAQQDKSGLPNDRFSAERPEGSISTLTIQRTEQRDSAMYRCASSPTPGRGGNYGYTFGSGTRLTVV.

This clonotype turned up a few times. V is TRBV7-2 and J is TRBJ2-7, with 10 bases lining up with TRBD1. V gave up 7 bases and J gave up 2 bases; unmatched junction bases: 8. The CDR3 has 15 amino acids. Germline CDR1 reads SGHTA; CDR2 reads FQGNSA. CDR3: CASTPRTGGAYEQYF. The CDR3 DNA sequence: TGTGCCAGCACCCCCCGGACAGGGGGTGCCTACGAGCAGTACTTC.

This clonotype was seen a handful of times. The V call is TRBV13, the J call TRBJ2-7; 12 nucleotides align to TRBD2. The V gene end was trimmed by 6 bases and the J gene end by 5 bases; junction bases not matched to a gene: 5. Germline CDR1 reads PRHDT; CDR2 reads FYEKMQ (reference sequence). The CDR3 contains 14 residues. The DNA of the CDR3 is TGTGCCAGCAGGACTAGCGGGAGAGCCCACGAGCAGTACTTC. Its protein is CASRTSGRAHEQYF. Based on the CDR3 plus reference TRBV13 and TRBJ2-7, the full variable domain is AAGVIQSPRHLIKEKRETATLKCYPIPRHDTVYWYQQGPGQDPQFLISFYEKMQSDKGSIPDRFSAQQFSDYHSELNMSSLELGDSALYFCASRTSGRAHEQYFGPGTRLTVT.

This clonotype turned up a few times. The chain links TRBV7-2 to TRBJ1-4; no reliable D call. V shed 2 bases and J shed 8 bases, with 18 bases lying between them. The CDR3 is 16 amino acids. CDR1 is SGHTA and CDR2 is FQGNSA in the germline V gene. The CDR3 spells CASSLWEGREEEKLFF. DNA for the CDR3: TGTGCCAGCAGCTTATGGGAAGGGAGGGAAGAGGAAAAACTGTTTTTT.

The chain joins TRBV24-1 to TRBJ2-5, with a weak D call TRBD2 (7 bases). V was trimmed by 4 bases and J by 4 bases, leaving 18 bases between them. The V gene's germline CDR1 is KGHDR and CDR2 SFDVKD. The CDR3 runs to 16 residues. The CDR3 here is CATSDAGRGNRETQYF. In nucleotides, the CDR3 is TGTGCCACCAGTGACGCGGGGAGGGGGAATCGAGAGACCCAGTACTTC.

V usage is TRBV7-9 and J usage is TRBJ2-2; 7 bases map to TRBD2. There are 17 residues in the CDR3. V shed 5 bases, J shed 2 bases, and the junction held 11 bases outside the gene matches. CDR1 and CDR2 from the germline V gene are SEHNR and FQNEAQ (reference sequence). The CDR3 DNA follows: TGTGCCAGCAGCGGGACTAAGCGGCTGACTAACACCGGGGAGCTGTTTTTT. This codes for CASSGTKRLTNTGELFF.

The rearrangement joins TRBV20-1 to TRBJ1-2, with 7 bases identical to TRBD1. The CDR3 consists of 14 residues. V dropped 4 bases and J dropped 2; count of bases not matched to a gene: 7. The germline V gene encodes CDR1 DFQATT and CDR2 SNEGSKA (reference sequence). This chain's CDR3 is CSAIIRGGNYGYTF. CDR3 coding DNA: TGCAGTGCTATTATCAGGGGGGGGAACTATGGCTACACCTTC.

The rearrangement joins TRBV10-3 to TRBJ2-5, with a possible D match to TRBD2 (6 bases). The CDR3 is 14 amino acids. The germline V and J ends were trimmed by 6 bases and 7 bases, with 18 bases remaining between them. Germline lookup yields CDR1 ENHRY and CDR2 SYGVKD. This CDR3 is CAISYRAVGGTQYF. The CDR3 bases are TGTGCCATCAGCTACCGGGCCGTGGGAGGGACCCAGTACTTC.